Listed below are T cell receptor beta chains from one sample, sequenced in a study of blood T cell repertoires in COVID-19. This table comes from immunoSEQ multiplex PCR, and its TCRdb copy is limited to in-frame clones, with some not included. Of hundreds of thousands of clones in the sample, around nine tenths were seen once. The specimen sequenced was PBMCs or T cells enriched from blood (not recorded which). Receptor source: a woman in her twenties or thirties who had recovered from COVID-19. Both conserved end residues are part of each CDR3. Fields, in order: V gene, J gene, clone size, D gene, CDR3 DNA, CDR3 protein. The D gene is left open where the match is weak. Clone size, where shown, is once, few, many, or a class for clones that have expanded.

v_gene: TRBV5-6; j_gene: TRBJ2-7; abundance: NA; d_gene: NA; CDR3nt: TGTGCCAGCAGCTTAACGGGGATAAGGAGCTACGAGCAGTACTTC; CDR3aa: CASSLTGIRSYEQYF
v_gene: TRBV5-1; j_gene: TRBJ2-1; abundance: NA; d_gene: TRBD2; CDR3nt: TGCGCCAGCAGCTTTCTGACTAGCACCGATGAGCAGTTCTTC; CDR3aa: CASSFLTSTDEQFF
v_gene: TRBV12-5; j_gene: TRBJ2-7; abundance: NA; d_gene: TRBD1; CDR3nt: TGTGCTAGTGGTTTGGGTGGCGGGGACAGGTTGGGATTGAGCTCCTACGAGCAGTACTTC; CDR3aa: CASGLGGGDRLGLSSYEQYF
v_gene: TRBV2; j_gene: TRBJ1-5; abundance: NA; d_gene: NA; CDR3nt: TGTGCCAGCAACTGGTATAGGGAGACGGGAGGCAATCAGCCCCAGCATTTT; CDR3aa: CASNWYRETGGNQPQHF
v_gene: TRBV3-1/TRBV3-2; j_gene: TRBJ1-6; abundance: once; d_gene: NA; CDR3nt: TGTGCCAGCAGCCAAGGAATAGTCGGGAGCTCCTATAATTCACCCCTCCACTTT; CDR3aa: CASSQGIVGSSYNSPLHF
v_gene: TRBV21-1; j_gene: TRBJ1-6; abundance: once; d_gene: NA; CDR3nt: TGTGCCAGCAGCACCCCCGGAGGGTCCCATAATTCACCCCTCCACTTT; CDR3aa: CASSTPGGSHNSPLHF
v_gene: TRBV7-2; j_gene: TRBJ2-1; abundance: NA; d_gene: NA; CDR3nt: TGTGCCAGCACCCGGAGCGGATTTATATACAATGAGCAGTTCTTC; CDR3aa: CASTRSGFIYNEQFF
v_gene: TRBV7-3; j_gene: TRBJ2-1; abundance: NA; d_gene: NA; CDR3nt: TGTGCCAGCAGCCGAACTAGCTACAATGAGCAGTTCTTC; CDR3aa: CASSRTSYNEQFF
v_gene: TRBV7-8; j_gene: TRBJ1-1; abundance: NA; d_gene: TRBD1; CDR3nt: TGTGCCAGCAGCTTCCGACAGGGGGTCACTGAAGCTTTCTTT; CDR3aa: CASSFRQGVTEAFF
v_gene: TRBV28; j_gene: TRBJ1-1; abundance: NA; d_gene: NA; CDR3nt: TGTGCCAGCTGTCTCGGGAGTCGATACACTGAAGCTTTCTTT; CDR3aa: CASCLGSRYTEAFF
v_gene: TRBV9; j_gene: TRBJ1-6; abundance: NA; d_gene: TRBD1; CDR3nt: TGTGCCAGCAGCCCAACGACCCGGGACAGTCAACCCCTCCACTTT; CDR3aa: CASSPTTRDSQPLHF